This TCR beta chain was documented in a study of CD8+ T cells in alopecia areata. The authors extracted RNA and reverse transcribed it into cDNA as the sequencing template. TCRdb keeps only in-frame clones here, not all; method: immunoSEQ multiplex PCR. Of 100,000 to 150,000 clones in the sample, approximately 49% were seen once. This receptor was obtained from a human donor with alopecia areata. The source was CD8+ T cells sorted from blood, collected at week 0.

Written as DNA, the CDR3 is TGTGCCAGCAGTGAGGACAGGGGGAGTTCACCCCTCCACTTT. As protein: CASSEDRGSSPLHF. The chain is built from TRBV2 and TRBJ1-6; TRBD1 aligns across 10 bases. The CDR3 totals 14 residues. The junction had 2 bases not matched to a gene; V was cut back by 3 bases and J by 9 bases. Germline values: CDR1 SNHLY, CDR2 FYNNEI.